This passage covers 13 T cell receptor beta chains from one sample sequenced in a study of blood T cell repertoires in COVID-19. Profiling relied on immunoSEQ multiplex PCR, and the TCRdb table lists in-frame clones only, not all of them. Counted here are under 100,000 clones, roughly 80% occurring once; the ten biggest clones make up roughly 25%. The sequenced material came from peripheral blood. These receptors all come from an older man with active or convalescent COVID-19.

The rearrangement links TRBV18 to TRBJ1-1, with D possibly matching TRBD1 (6 bases). The V end was cut by 6 bases, the J end by 2 bases, with 10 bases between. CDR1 and CDR2 from the germline V gene are KGHSH and LQKENI. This CDR3 has 13 residues. The CDR3 here is CASSLDRNTEAFF. The DNA of the CDR3 is TGTGCCAGCTCTTTGGACAGAAACACTGAAGCTTTCTTT.

This chain uses TRBV27 with TRBJ2-2; D ambiguous. This CDR3 is 14 amino acids long. The germline V gene has CDR1 MNHEY and CDR2 SMNVEV (reference sequence). Trimming left V 6 bases short and J 4 bases short, with 12 bases between. The CDR3: CASRRELRTGELFF. The CDR3 DNA reads as TGTGCCAGCAGACGCGAATTACGCACCGGGGAGCTGTTTTTT.

The V and J genes are TRBV6-2 or TRBV6-3 and TRBJ2-7; D is undetermined. The CDR3 is 11 amino acids. Trimming stripped 6 bases from V and 3 bases from J, with 6 bases between. Germline CDR1 and CDR2: MNHEY and SVGEGT. The CDR3 sequence is CASSIHYEQYF. CDR3 DNA: TGTGCCAGCAGCATCCACTACGAGCAGTACTTC.

The CDR3 is CASRLGAAEAFF. In DNA form, the CDR3 reads TGTGCCAGCAGACTCGGAGCGGCTGAAGCTTTCTTT. The J gene is TRBJ1-1, the V gene TRBV6-5; D unclear. V lost 6 bases and J lost 6, with 11 bases in between. Germline loops: CDR1 MNHEY, CDR2 SVGAGI. The CDR3 is made up of 12 amino acids.

The chain is built from TRBV4-3 and TRBJ1-3, with TRBD1 as a possible D gene (6 bases). The germline V gene has CDR1 LGHNA and CDR2 YSLEER. CDR3 length equals 17 residues. The V end was cut by 0 bases, the J end by 4 bases, with 16 bases between. DNA of the CDR3: TGCGCCAGCAGCCAAGATCGCCCGACAGGCGGGGGAAACACCATATATTTT. It codes for CASSQDRPTGGGNTIYF.

V gene TRBV4-1 combines with J gene TRBJ1-1; no clear D gene. CDR3 size: 16 residues. Trimming stripped 0 bases from V and 2 bases from J, with 13 bases between. CDR1 and CDR2 (germline): MGHRA, YSYEKL. The CDR3 reads CASSQDWAFANTEAFF. In nucleotides, the CDR3 is TGCGCCAGCAGCCAAGATTGGGCGTTCGCCAACACTGAAGCTTTCTTT.

The gene calls are TRBV5-1 and TRBJ2-3; 7 bases align to TRBD2. Trimming took 0 bases from V and 2 from J; bases not matched to a gene: 6. The CDR3 loop spans 16 amino acids. Germline assignment: CDR1 SGHRS and CDR2 YFSETQ. In DNA, the CDR3 is TGCGCCAGCAGCTTGGCACAGCGGGAACCCACAGATACGCAGTATTTT. The encoded protein is CASSLAQREPTDTQYF.

CDR3 region: CASSLSGGAGELFF. The CDR3 DNA sequence: TGTGCCAGCAGCTTGAGCGGAGGGGCCGGGGAGCTGTTTTTT. V gene TRBV5-5 combines with J gene TRBJ2-2; D is perhaps TRBD2 (6 bases). In germline, CDR1 is SGHKS, CDR2 YYEKEE (reference sequence). With 1 base removed from V and 6 bases from J, the gap between germline ends came to 10 bases. This CDR3 region has 14 residues.

The chain employs TRBV3-1 (or the pseudogene TRBV3-2) and TRBJ1-6, with 8 bases lining up with TRBD1. The germline gives CDR1 LGHDT, CDR2 YNNKEL (reference sequence). The junction had 2 bases not matched to a gene; V was cut back by 0 bases and J by 7 bases. The length of the CDR3 is 15 residues. As DNA, the CDR3 is TGTGCCAGCAGCCAAGAAGCAGGGGGCAATTCACCCCTCCACTTT. Translation: CASSQEAGGNSPLHF.

This chain uses TRBV7-9 with TRBJ1-2, with TRBD1 matching over 9 bases. V was pared by 4 bases and J by 8 bases, with 8 bases of the junction left unmatched. CDR3 length equals 14 residues. The germline V gene has CDR1 SEHNR and CDR2 FQNEAQ (reference sequence). The CDR3: CASSSWDRVWGYTF. The CDR3 DNA is TGTGCCAGCAGCTCGTGGGACAGGGTGTGGGGCTACACCTTC.

The V call is TRBV7-9, the J call TRBJ2-5; 9 bases are a match to TRBD2. The CDR3 contains 14 residues. Germline trimming cut 3 bases from V and 5 bases from J; bases unmatched to any gene: 4. Germline CDR1 reads SEHNR; CDR2 reads FQNEAQ (reference sequence). The CDR3 DNA reads as TGTGCCAGCAGCTTGCGGACTAGCGCCGAGACCCAGTACTTC. Translating gives CASSLRTSAETQYF.

This clone has just a few counts. The rearrangement joins TRBV11-1 to TRBJ2-2; weak D call: TRBD1 (6 bases). The CDR3 has 16 amino acids. Germline V gene data show CDR1 as SGHAT and CDR2 as FQDESV (reference sequence). V lost 5 bases and J 1 base, leaving 14 bases between the germline ends. CDR3 sequence: CASSIEGEWNTGELFF. CDR3 DNA sequence: TGTGCCAGCAGCATAGAGGGGGAATGGAACACCGGGGAGCTGTTTTTT.

This chain uses TRBV14 with TRBJ2-3, with D hard to call. V was cut by 3 bases and J by 1 base, with 8 bases left in between. The V gene's germline CDR1 is SGHDN and CDR2 FVKESK. The CDR3 is 14 residues long. In DNA form, the CDR3 reads TGTGCCAGCAGCCAGGAGCAACGCACAGATACGCAGTATTTT. Its protein is CASSQEQRTDTQYF. Combining the CDR3 with reference TRBV14 and TRBJ2-3 gives the whole variable domain EAGVTQFPSHSVIEKGQTVTLRCDPISGHDNLYWYRRVMGKEIKFLLHFVKESKQDESGMPNNRFLAERTGGTYSTLKVQPAELEDSGVYFCASSQEQRTDTQYFGPGTRLTVL.